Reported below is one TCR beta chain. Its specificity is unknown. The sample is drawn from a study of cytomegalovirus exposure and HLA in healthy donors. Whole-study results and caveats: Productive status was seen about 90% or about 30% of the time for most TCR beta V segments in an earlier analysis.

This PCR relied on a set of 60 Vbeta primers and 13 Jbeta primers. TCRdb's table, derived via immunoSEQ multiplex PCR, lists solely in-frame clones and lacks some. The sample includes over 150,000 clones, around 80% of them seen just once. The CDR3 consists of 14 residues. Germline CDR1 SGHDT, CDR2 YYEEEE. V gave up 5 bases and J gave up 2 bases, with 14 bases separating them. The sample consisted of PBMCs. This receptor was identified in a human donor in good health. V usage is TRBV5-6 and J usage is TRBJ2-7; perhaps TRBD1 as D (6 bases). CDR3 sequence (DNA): TGTGCCAGCAGTTTTACCAGGGGACCCTACGAGCAGTACTTC. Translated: CASSFTRGPYEQYF.